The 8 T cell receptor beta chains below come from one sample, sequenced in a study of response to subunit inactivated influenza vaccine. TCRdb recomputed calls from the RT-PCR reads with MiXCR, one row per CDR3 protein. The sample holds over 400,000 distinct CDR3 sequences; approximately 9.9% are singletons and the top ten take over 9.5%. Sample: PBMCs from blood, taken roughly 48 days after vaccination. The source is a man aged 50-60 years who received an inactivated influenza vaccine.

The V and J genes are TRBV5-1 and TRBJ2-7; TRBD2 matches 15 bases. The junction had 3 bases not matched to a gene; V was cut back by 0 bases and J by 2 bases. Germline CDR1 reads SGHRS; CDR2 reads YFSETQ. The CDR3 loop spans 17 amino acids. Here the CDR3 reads CASSLAGTSGRPYEQYF. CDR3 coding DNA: TGCGCCAGCAGCTTGGCAGGGACTAGCGGGAGGCCCTACGAGCAGTACTTC.

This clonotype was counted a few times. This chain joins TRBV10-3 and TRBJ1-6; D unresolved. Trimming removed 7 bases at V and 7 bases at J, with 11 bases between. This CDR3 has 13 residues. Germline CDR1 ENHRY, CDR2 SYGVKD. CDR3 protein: CAITNGMNSPLHF. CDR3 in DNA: TGTGCCATCACCAACGGAATGAATTCACCCCTCCACTTT.

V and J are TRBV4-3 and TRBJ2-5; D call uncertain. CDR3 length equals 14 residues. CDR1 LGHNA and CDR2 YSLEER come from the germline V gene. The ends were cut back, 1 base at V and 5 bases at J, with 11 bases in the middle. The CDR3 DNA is TGCGCCAGCAGCCAAGTTGTGGGTTCCGAGACCCAGTACTTC. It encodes CASSQVVGSETQYF.

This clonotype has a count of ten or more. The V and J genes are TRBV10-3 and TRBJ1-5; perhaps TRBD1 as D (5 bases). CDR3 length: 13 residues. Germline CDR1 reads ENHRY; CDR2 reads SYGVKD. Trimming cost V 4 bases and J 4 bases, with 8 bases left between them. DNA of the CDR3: TGTGCCATCAGTGCAGGGTTAAATCAGCCCCAGCATTTT. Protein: CAISAGLNQPQHF.

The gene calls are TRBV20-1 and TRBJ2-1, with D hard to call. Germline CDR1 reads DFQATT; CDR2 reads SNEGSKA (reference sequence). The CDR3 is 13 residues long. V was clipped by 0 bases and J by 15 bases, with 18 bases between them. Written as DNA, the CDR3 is TGCAGTGCTAGAGAGGCTCCCCCCCTGGCCCCGTTCTTC. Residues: CSAREAPPLAPFF.

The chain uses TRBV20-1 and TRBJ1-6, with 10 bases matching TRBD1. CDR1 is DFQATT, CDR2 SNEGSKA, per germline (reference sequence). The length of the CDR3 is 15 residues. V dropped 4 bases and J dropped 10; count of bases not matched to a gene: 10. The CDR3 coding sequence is TGCAGTGCTAAAAGGACAGGGGGAATGGGGTCACCCCTCCACTTT. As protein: CSAKRTGGMGSPLHF.

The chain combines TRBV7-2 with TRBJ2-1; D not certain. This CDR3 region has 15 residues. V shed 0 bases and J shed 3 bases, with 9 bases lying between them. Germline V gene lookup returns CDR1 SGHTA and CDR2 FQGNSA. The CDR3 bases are TGTGCCAGCAGCTTAGCATTTCGATTCTACAATGAGCAGTTCTTC. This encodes CASSLAFRFYNEQFF.

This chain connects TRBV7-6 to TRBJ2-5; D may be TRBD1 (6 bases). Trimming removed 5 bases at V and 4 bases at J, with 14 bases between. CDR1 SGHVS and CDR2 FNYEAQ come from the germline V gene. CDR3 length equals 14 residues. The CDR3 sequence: CASSENRAGETQYF. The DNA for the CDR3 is TGTGCCAGCAGCGAGAACAGGGCTGGAGAGACCCAGTACTTC.